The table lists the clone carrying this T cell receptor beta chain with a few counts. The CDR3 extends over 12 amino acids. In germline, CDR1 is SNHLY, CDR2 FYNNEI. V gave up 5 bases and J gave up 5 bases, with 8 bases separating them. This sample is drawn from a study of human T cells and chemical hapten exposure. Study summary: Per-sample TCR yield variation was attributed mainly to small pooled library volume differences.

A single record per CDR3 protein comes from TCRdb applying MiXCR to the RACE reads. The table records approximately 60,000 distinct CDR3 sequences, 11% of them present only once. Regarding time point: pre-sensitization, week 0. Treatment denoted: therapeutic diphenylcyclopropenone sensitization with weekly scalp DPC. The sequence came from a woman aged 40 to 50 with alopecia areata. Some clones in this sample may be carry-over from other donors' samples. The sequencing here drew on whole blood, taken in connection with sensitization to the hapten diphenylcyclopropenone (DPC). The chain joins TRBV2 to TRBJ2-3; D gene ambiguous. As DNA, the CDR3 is TGTGCCAGCAGTTCCTCGGGAGATACGCAGTATTTT. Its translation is CASSSSGDTQYF.